Presented here are 9 T cell receptor beta chains from one specimen sequenced in a study of regulatory T cells in long-lasting Graves disease. Time point defined: persistent/refractory GD, antithyroid drugs over 5 years with positive TRAb. PBMC-extracted RNA yielded the TCR library. Construction of TCR beta libraries relied on iRepertoire HTBI primers and on Arm-PCR targeting CDR3 regions. In TCRdb, the multiplex PCR reads were re-called with MiXCR into one record per CDR3 protein. The repertoire holds around 430,000 distinct CDR3 sequences, around a fifth seen once, with roughly 14% in the top ten. This specimen consisted of peripheral blood mononuclear cells (PBMCs), obtained when the disease was refractory, from a patient treated with antithyroid drugs. Receptors originate from a female donor with Graves disease.

This clonotype was seen many times. CDR3 loop: CASSLGAGGHQPQHF. The CDR3 nucleotides read TGTGCCAGCAGCTTAGGTGCAGGGGGGCACCAGCCCCAGCATTTT. The gene calls are TRBV7-8 and TRBJ1-5; 7 bases fit TRBD1. This CDR3 has 15 amino acids. Trimming at V came to 1 base and at J to 7 bases, leaving 7 bases not matched to a gene. Looked up from germline, CDR1 is SGHVS and CDR2 is FQNEAQ.

This clonotype occurred a few times. Sequence at one end of the junction differs from germline and may be a read error. The chain joins TRBV2 to TRBJ2-5, with D hard to call. CDR3 length equals 14 residues. From germline, CDR1 is SNHLY and CDR2 FYNNEI. The CDR3: CASSYITGQKTQYF. The CDR3, as DNA: TGTGCCAGCAGTTATATTACGGGCCAAAAGACCCAGTACTTC.

The V call is TRBV7-2, the J call TRBJ1-5; 8 nucleotides match TRBD1. J gave up 1 base and V 2 bases, and 4 bases lay outside the gene matches. The CDR3 runs 16 residues. Germline CDR1 SGHTA, CDR2 FQGNSA. The CDR3 reads CASSLSWTGSNQPQHF. CDR3 coding DNA: TGTGCCAGCAGCTTAAGTTGGACAGGGAGCAATCAGCCCCAGCATTTT. Full variable domain (remainder filled in from reference TRBV7-2 and TRBJ1-5): GAGVSQSPSNKVTEKGKDVELRCDPISGHTALYWYRQSLGQGLEFLIYFQGNSAPDKSGLPSDRFSAERTGGSVSTLTIQRTQQEDSAVYLCASSLSWTGSNQPQHFGDGTRLSIL.

This clonotype was seen many times. This sequence joins TRBV11-2 and TRBJ2-7; D is ambiguous. V lost 1 base and J 4 bases, leaving 8 bases between the germline ends. CDR1 and CDR2 (germline): SGHAT, FQNNGV. This CDR3 is 13 amino acids long. The CDR3 region has the DNA TGTGCCAGCAGCTTAGGCGAGGTTTACGAGCAGTACTTC. Amino acids: CASSLGEVYEQYF.

This clonotype was observed a handful of times. This CDR3 is CASSLTSATLEQYF. CDR3 nucleotide sequence: TGTGCCAGCAGCCTAACTAGCGCGACGCTCGAGCAGTACTTC. The chain combines TRBV7-2 with TRBJ2-7; 7 bases map to TRBD2. V lost 5 bases, J lost 6 bases, and 10 bases stayed unmatched. The CDR3 contains 14 residues. Germline CDR1 is SGHTA and CDR2 is FQGNSA.

For this clonotype: With a much larger clone just one base away, this may be a read error. The chain is built from TRBV10-3 and TRBJ2-7, with 9 bases lining up with TRBD2. CDR3 length equals 18 residues. The J segment lost 3 bases and the V segment lost 4 bases, leaving 16 bases of the junction unmatched. Germline values: CDR1 ENHRY, CDR2 SYGVKD. The CDR3 loop is CAISGVTSGARIIYEQYF. The CDR3 DNA sequence: TGTGCCATCAGTGGAGTGACTAGCGGAGCGCGGATAATCTACGAGCAGTACTTC.

This clonotype was recorded at least ten times. The chain recombines TRBV7-2 with TRBJ2-7; D perhaps matches TRBD1 (5 bases). CDR1 is SGHTA and CDR2 is FQGNSA in the germline V gene. Trimming cost V 1 base and J 3 bases, with 13 bases left between them. The CDR3 is 15 amino acids. The CDR3 region has the DNA TGTGCCAGCAGCTTAGTGGCAGGGTATTACTACGAGCAGTACTTC. It is translated as CASSLVAGYYYEQYF.

A note on this clonotype: A much larger clone sits a single nucleotide away, making a read error possible. The genes are TRBV12-3 or TRBV12-4 and TRBJ1-2; weak D call: TRBD1 (5 bases). The CDR3 runs to 11 residues. The CDR3 here is CVSRDGEDYTF. DNA for the CDR3: TGTGTCAGCAGGGACGGAGAGGACTACACCTTC.

Many counts were recorded for this clonotype. The chain recombines TRBV7-2 with TRBJ2-5, with D unclear. CDR3 length equals 13 residues. Between the trimmed V and J ends, which lost 0 bases and 7 bases, there was a span of 9 bases. CDR1 is SGHTA and CDR2 is FQGNSA in the germline V gene. CDR3 region: CASSLAGYGTQYF. The DNA for the CDR3 is TGTGCCAGCAGCTTAGCTGGCTATGGGACCCAGTACTTC.